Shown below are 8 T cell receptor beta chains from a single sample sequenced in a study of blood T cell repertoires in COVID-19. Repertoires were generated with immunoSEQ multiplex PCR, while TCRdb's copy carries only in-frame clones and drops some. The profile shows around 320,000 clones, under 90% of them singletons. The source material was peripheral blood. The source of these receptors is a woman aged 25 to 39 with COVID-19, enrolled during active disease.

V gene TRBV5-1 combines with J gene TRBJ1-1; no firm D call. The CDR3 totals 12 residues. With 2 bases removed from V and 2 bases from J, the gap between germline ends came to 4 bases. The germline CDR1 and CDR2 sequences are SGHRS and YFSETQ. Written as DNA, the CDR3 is TGCGCCAGCAGCTTTCTTAACACTGAAGCTTTCTTT. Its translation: CASSFLNTEAFF. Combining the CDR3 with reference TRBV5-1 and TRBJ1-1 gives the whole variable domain KAGVTQTPRYLIKTRGQQVTLSCSPISGHRSVSWYQQTPGQGLQFLFEYFSETQRNKGNFPGRFSGRQFSNSRSEMNVSTLELGDSALYLCASSFLNTEAFFGQGTRLTVV.

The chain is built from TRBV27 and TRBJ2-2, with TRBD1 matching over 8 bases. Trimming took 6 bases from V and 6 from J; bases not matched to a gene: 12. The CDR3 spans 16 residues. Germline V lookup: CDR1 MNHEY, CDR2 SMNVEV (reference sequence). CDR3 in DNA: TGTGCCAGCAGGACTCTAGGACAGGGCTTTTCCGGGGAGCTGTTTTTT. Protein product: CASRTLGQGFSGELFF.

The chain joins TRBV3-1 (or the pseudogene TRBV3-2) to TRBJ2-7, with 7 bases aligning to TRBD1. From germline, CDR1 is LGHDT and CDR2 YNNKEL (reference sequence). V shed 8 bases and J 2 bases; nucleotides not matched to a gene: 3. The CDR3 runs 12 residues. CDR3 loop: CASGTATYEQYF. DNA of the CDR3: TGTGCCAGCGGGACAGCGACCTACGAGCAGTACTTC.

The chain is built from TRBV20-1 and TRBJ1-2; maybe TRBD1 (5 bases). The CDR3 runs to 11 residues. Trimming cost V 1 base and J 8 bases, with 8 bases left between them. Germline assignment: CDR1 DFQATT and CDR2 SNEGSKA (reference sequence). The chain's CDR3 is CSARGRGGYTF. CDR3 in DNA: TGCAGTGCTAGAGGGCGGGGCGGCTACACCTTC.

The CDR3 protein is CASSLGLGADTQYF. CDR3 nucleotide sequence: TGCGCCAGCAGCTTGGGGCTAGGCGCAGATACGCAGTATTTT. The rearrangement joins TRBV5-1 to TRBJ2-3; the D is unclear. Germline V lookup: CDR1 SGHRS, CDR2 YFSETQ. V lost 0 bases, J lost 4 bases, and 9 bases lay in between. The CDR3 has 14 amino acids.

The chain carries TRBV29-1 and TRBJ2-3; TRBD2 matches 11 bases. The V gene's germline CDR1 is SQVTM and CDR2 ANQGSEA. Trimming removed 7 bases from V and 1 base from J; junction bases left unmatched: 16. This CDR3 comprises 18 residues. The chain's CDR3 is CSAAGSGGAKGGTDTQYF. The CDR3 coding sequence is TGCAGCGCCGCTGGTAGCGGGGGGGCCAAGGGAGGCACAGATACGCAGTATTTT.

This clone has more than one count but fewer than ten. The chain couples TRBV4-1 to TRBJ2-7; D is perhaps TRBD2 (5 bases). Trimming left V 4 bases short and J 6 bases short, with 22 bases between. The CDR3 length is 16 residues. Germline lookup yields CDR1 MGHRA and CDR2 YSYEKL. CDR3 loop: CASSPFGVGNSGEQYF. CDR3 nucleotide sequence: TGCGCCAGCAGCCCCTTCGGGGTTGGGAACTCGGGCGAGCAGTACTTC.

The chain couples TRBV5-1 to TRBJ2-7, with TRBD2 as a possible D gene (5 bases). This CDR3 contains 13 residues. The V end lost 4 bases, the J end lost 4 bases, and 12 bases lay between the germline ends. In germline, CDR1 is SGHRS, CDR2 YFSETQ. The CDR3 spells CASSPLDGYEQYF. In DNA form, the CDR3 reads TGCGCCAGCAGCCCACTAGACGGTTACGAGCAGTACTTC.